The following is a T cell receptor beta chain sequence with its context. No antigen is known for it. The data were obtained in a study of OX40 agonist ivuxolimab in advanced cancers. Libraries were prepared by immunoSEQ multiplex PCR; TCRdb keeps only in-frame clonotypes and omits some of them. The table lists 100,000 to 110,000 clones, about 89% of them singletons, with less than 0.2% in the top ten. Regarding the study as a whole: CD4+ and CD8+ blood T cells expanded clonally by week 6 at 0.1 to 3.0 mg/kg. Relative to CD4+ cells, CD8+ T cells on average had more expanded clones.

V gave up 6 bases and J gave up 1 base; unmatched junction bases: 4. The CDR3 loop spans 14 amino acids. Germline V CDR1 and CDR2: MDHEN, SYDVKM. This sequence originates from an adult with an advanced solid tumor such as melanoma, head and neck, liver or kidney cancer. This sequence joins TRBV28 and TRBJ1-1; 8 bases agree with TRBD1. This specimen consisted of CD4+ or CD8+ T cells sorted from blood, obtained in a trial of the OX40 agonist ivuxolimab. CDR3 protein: CASSPQGANTEAFF. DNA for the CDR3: TGTGCCAGCAGCCCCCAGGGGGCGAACACTGAAGCTTTCTTT.